A selection of T cell receptor beta chains follows, all from one sample in a study of CD8+ T cells in alopecia areata. Profiled with immunoSEQ multiplex PCR; TCRdb holds only in-frame clones, not every one. The sample holds about 220,000 clones, 50% to 70% seen once. The sample in question was CD4+ T cells sorted from blood, obtained at week 4, from a patient treated with tofacitinib. These receptors all stem from a human donor with alopecia areata. Each CDR3 is given with its conserved first and last residue. The order of the fields is clone size, J gene, V gene, D gene, CDR3 DNA, CDR3 protein. The D gene is left open where the match is weak. Rows give clone size only sometimes, using once, few, many, or a class for an expanded clone.

>NA|TRBJ1-6|TRBV9|TRBD1
TGTGCCAGCAGCGTGGGGTCCACTACAGGGGGCAATTCACCCCTCCACTTT
CASSVGSTTGGNSPLHF
>NA|TRBJ1-1|TRBV5-1|TRBD1
TGCGCCAGCAGCCCGCGGGGACAGCAAACGAACACTGAAGCTTTCTTT
CASSPRGQQTNTEAFF
>few|TRBJ2-1|TRBV6-5|NA
TGTGCCAGCAGCCTTAAATCAGAGGTAGATGAGCAGTTCTTC
CASSLKSEVDEQFF
>few|TRBJ1-1|TRBV5-1|NA
TGCGCCAGCAGCTCCAAGGACGCAGTGAACACTGAAGCTTTCTTT
CASSSKDAVNTEAFF
>NA|TRBJ1-2|TRBV4-3|NA
TGCGCCAGCAGCCAAGATCTTGCAGGACTTTTTAACTATGGCTACACCTTC
CASSQDLAGLFNYGYTF
>few|TRBJ1-1|TRBV30|NA
TGTGCCTGGCTCGAGGGCAGGTTGAACACTGAAGCTTTCTTT
CAWLEGRLNTEAFF
>NA|TRBJ2-2|TRBV7-2|TRBD2
TGTGCCAGCAGCGCCACCGAACGGCGGGGGGCCTGGACCGGGGAGCTGTTTTTT
CASSATERRGAWTGELFF
>NA|TRBJ2-1|TRBV7-2|NA
TGTGCCAGCAGCTTAGACGGGACGGCCAATGAGCAGTTCTTC
CASSLDGTANEQFF
>NA|TRBJ1-2|TRBV5-1|TRBD1
TGCGCCAGCAGCCCGGACAGGTTTGGCTACACCTTC
CASSPDRFGYTF
>NA|TRBJ1-2|TRBV28|TRBD1
TGTGCCAGCAGTTTATATGCAGGGGGCGTCTATGGCTACACCTTC
CASSLYAGGVYGYTF
>NA|TRBJ2-5|TRBV15|NA
TGTGCCACCAGCAGAGATCAGGGGCCCAGAGAGACCCAGTACTTC
CATSRDQGPRETQYF
>NA|TRBJ1-2|TRBV5-1|NA
TGCGCCAGCAGCTTGGAACAGAACTATGGCTACACCTTC
CASSLEQNYGYTF
>NA|TRBJ2-4|TRBV7-2|TRBD2
TGTGCCAGCAGACCGGGGGGGCTCAACAAAAACATTCAGTACTTC
CASRPGGLNKNIQYF
>NA|TRBJ2-1|TRBV5-6|NA
TGTGCCAGCAGCTTGACCTCGGATGAGCAGTTCTTC
CASSLTSDEQFF
>many|TRBJ2-7|TRBV19|NA
TGTGCCAGTAGTATAGATCCCACATCGTACGAGCAGTACTTC
CASSIDPTSYEQYF
>NA|TRBJ2-3|TRBV27|TRBD2
TGTGCCAGCAGCCGCATTCGAGCGGGGGCTAGCACAGATACGCAGTATTTT
CASSRIRAGASTDTQYF
>NA|TRBJ2-3|TRBV7-2|NA
TGTGCCAGCAGCGCCCCCGGCCGGGATACGCAGTATTTT
CASSAPGRDTQYF
>NA|TRBJ2-3|TRBV29-1|NA
TGCAGCGTTGATATTAGGGCAAAGGCAGATACGCAGTATTTT
CSVDIRAKADTQYF
>NA|TRBJ1-2|TRBV6-5|NA
TGTGCCAGCAGTTACCCGGGAGGCTACACCTTC
CASSYPGGYTF
>once|TRBJ2-7|TRBV29-1|NA
TGCAGCGTAAAATCAGGGCCCTACGAGCAGTACTTC
CSVKSGPYEQYF
>once|TRBJ1-1|TRBV10-2|NA
TGCGCCAGCATCCTCACAGGGCATGCGAACACTGAAGCTTTCTTT
CASILTGHANTEAFF
>NA|TRBJ1-3|TRBV9|NA
TGTGCCAGCAGCGCATCCGGGACAACCTCTGGAAACACCATATATTTT
CASSASGTTSGNTIYF
>NA|TRBJ1-2|TRBV15|NA
TGTGCCACCAGCAGAGCTCAGGGATCGGGCTACACCTTC
CATSRAQGSGYTF
>few|TRBJ1-1|TRBV19|TRBD1
TGTGCCAGTAGAAGACAGGGAGGGAACACTGAAGCTTTCTTT
CASRRQGGNTEAFF
>NA|TRBJ2-1|TRBV9|TRBD2
TGTGCCAGCAGCGTAGCCGGGACTAGCGGAGGTAATGAGCAGTTCTTC
CASSVAGTSGGNEQFF
>NA|TRBJ2-3|TRBV5-1|TRBD1
TGCGCCAGCAGCTTCGGACAGGGCCTCACAGATACGCAGTATTTT
CASSFGQGLTDTQYF
>NA|TRBJ1-6|TRBV25-1|TRBD1
TGTGCCAGCAGGGGACAGGGGGCTTCACCCCTCCACTTT
CASRGQGASPLHF
>NA|TRBJ2-5|TRBV29-1|TRBD1
TGCAGCGTTGAAGATCAGGGGGTCCGGGAGACCCAGTACTTC
CSVEDQGVRETQYF
>NA|TRBJ2-6|TRBV30|TRBD1
TGTGCCTGGACCGGACAGGGGGATTCTGGGGCCAACGTCCTGACTTTC
CAWTGQGDSGANVLTF
>NA|TRBJ1-6|TRBV25-1|NA
TGTGCCAGCAGTGGATCATCAGGGTGGCATTCACCCCTCCACTTT
CASSGSSGWHSPLHF
>NA|TRBJ2-7|TRBV29-1|NA
TGCAGCGTTTCCGGGGAGGTCTACGAGCAGTACTTC
CSVSGEVYEQYF
>NA|TRBJ2-3|TRBV7-2|NA
TGTGCCAGCAGCCTAACCCTGGACTGGACAGATACGCAGTATTTT
CASSLTLDWTDTQYF
>NA|TRBJ1-2|TRBV6-5|TRBD1
TGTGCCAGCAGTTACGAATCCACAGGGGGATATGGCTACACCTTC
CASSYESTGGYGYTF
>NA|TRBJ2-3|TRBV6-5|TRBD2
TGTGCCAGCAGGCTGGGACTATCGACAGATACGCAGTATTTT
CASRLGLSTDTQYF
>NA|TRBJ1-1|TRBV29-1|NA
TGCAGCGTTGGACAGACATGGAACACTGAAGCTTTCTTT
CSVGQTWNTEAFF
>NA|TRBJ1-5|TRBV5-1|NA
TGCGCCAGCAGCTTGGACCGCAATCAGCCCCAGCATTTT
CASSLDRNQPQHF
>few|TRBJ2-2|TRBV7-9|TRBD2
TGTGCCAGCGAAGTGACTAGCGCTAACGGGGAGCTGTTTTTT
CASEVTSANGELFF
>NA|TRBJ2-7|TRBV27|NA
TGTGCCAGCAGTCCTGTCTGGGGGCGGGGAGCCTACGAGCAGTACTTC
CASSPVWGRGAYEQYF
>NA|TRBJ1-1|TRBV14|NA
TGTGCCAGCAGCCAAGGGCCGCCGAACACTGAAGCTTTCTTT
CASSQGPPNTEAFF
>few|TRBJ2-1|TRBV14|TRBD2
TGTGCCAGCAGCCAATTGGTCAGCGGGGGGGCCAATGAGCAGTTCTTC
CASSQLVSGGANEQFF
>few|TRBJ2-2|TRBV6-5|NA
TGTGCCAGCAGGACATTGAACACCGGGGAGCTGTTTTTT
CASRTLNTGELFF
>NA|TRBJ2-7|TRBV5-6|NA
TGTGCCAGCAGCGGCCTCTCCTACGAGCAGTACTTC
CASSGLSYEQYF
>few|TRBJ2-5|TRBV6-5|TRBD2
TGTGCCAGCAGTTACCTAGCGGGGGCGGAGACCCAGTACTTC
CASSYLAGAETQYF
>NA|TRBJ2-1|TRBV27|NA
TGTGCCAGCAGTTTAGAGGGGAGCTCCTACAATGAGCAGTTCTTC
CASSLEGSSYNEQFF
>NA|TRBJ1-5|TRBV4-1|TRBD1
TGCGCCAGCAGCTACCGGGACAGAAGAATTCTCGGCAATCAGCCCCAGCATTTT
CASSYRDRRILGNQPQHF
>few|TRBJ2-5|TRBV14|NA
TGTGCCAGCAGCCAAGATGATGATTGGGGCCAGGCCAAAGAGACCCAGTACTTC
CASSQDDDWGQAKETQYF
>few|TRBJ2-1|TRBV4-3|NA
TGCGCCAGCAGCCAAGATCTAGGCCTCGCCCCATACAATGAGCAGTTCTTC
CASSQDLGLAPYNEQFF
>NA|TRBJ1-5|TRBV30|NA
TGTGCCTGGTCCCGTCAGGAAAATCAGCCCCAGCATTTT
CAWSRQENQPQHF
>few|TRBJ2-3|TRBV2|NA
TGTGCCAGCAGTGAATTGTTGAGCGGGCATTTT
CASSELLSGHF
>NA|TRBJ1-1|TRBV5-6|NA
TGTGCCAGCAGTTCCCGATGGGGGCAAGCTTTCTTT
CASSSRWGQAFF
>few|TRBJ1-2|TRBV4-3|TRBD1
TGCGCCAGCAGCGTCACAGGGGGCCCTAACTATGGCTACACCTTC
CASSVTGGPNYGYTF
>NA|TRBJ2-7|TRBV7-7|NA
TGTGCCAGCAGCTTATCAGGGTCCTACGAGCAGTACTTC
CASSLSGSYEQYF
>once|TRBJ1-2|TRBV11-1|NA
TGTGCCAGCAGCGCCCTGAGCGGGACAACCTATGGCTACACCTTC
CASSALSGTTYGYTF
>NA|TRBJ2-7|TRBV18|TRBD2
TGTGCCAGCTCACCCGGGGCAGCGGGGGTTTACGAGCAGTACTTC
CASSPGAAGVYEQYF
>NA|TRBJ2-3|TRBV27|NA
TGTGCCAGCAGTCCGACTAGGCCCGACACAGATACGCAGTATTTT
CASSPTRPDTDTQYF
>few|TRBJ2-4|TRBV7-2|NA
TGTGCCAGCAGCTTACTCGGGGGACAAAACATTCAGTACTTC
CASSLLGGQNIQYF
>NA|TRBJ2-5|TRBV2|TRBD1
TGTGCCAGCAGTAAGGGACAGGGGGGAGAGACCCAGTACTTC
CASSKGQGGETQYF
>NA|TRBJ2-6|TRBV6-1|NA
TGTGCCAGCAGGGAATTTAGCTCTGGGGCCAACGTCCTGACTTTC
CASREFSSGANVLTF
>NA|TRBJ1-2|TRBV14|TRBD1
TGTGCCAGCAGCCAATCGGCGACAGGGATAGGTGGCTACACCTTC
CASSQSATGIGGYTF